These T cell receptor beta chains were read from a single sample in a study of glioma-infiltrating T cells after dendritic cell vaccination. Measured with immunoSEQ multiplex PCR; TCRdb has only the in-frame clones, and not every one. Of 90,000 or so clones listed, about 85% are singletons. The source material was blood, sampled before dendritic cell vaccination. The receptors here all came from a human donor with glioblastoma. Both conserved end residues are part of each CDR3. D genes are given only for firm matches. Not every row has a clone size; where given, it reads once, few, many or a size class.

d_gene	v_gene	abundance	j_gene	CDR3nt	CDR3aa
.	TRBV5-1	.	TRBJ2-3	TGCGCCAGCAGCTTCCCGCAGGGGCCTAGCACAGATACGCAGTATTTT	CASSFPQGPSTDTQYF
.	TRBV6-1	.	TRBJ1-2	TGTGCCAGCAGTGATTTAATTGGCTACACCTTC	CASSDLIGYTF
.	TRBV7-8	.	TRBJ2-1	TGTGCCAGCAGCTTAGTGGAGGCCAGGAGGTACAATGAGCAGTTCTTC	CASSLVEARRYNEQFF
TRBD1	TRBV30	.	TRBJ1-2	TGTGCCTGGAGCTTTGGACAGGGATCTGGCTACACCTTC	CAWSFGQGSGYTF
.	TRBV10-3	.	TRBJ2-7	TGTGCCATCAGTGAGCAACAGGAGTACGAGCAGTACTTC	CAISEQQEYEQYF
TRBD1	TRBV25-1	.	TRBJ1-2	TGTGCCAGCAGTGCTCAACAGGGGAACTATGGCTACACCTTC	CASSAQQGNYGYTF
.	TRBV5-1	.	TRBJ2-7	TGCGCCAGCAGCTTGGACTATTACGAGCAGTACTTC	CASSLDYYEQYF
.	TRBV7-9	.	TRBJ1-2	TGTGCCAGCAGCTTAGGGACAGTGGGTGTGGGCTACACCTTC	CASSLGTVGVGYTF
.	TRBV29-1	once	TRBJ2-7	TGCAGCGTTCGGACAGCTCTCGAGCAGTACTTC	CSVRTALEQYF
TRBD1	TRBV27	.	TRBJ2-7	TGTGCCAGCAGTTTACTCGGACAGGGGGGCGACTACGAGCAGTACTTC	CASSLLGQGGDYEQYF
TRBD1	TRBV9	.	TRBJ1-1	TGTGCCAGCAGCGCGGGACAGGGGAGGGAAGCTTTCTTT	CASSAGQGREAFF
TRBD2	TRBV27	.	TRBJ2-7	TGTGCCAGCAGCCCAAGACTAGCGGGCTACTACGAGCAGTACTTC	CASSPRLAGYYEQYF
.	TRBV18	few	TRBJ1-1	TGTGCCAGCTCACGGTTCGAGGAATTTGAAGCTTTCTTT	CASSRFEEFEAFF
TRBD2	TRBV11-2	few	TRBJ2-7	TGTGCCAGCAGCCCAGGGACTAGCGGGAGGTCCTACGAGCAGTACTTC	CASSPGTSGRSYEQYF
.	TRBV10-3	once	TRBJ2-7	TGTGCCATGGGGACTTTCTACGAGCAGTACTTC	CAMGTFYEQYF
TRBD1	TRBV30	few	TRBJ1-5	TGTGCCTGGAGGACAGGACAGGGCAGAGGCAATCAGCCCCAGCATTTT	CAWRTGQGRGNQPQHF
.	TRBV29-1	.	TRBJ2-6	TGCAGCGTTGGGGGACACCGGGGGGCCAACGTCCTGACTTTC	CSVGGHRGANVLTF
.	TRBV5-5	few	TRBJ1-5	TGTGCCAGCAGCCTCAGTTGGGGGGAAAGGGATCAGCCCCAGCATTTT	CASSLSWGERDQPQHF
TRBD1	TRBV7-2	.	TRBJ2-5	TGTGCCAGCAGTTCCTGGACAGGGGAAGAGACCCAGTACTTC	CASSSWTGEETQYF
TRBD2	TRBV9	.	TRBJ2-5	TGTGCCAGCAGCGTCGGGACTAGCGGGGGGATCCAAGAGACCCAGTACTTC	CASSVGTSGGIQETQYF
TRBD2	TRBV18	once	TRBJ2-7	TGTGCCAGCTCCTCAGGGACTAGCGGGGCCGAGCAGTACTTC	CASSSGTSGAEQYF
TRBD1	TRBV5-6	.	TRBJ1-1	TGTGCCAGCAGTTTGGCCATGGGACAGGGGAGGACTGAAGCTTTCTTT	CASSLAMGQGRTEAFF
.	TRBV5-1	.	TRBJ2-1	TGCGCCAGCAGCTTGGGGCGGGACAGCCTTTACTCCTACAATGAGCAGTTCTTC	CASSLGRDSLYSYNEQFF
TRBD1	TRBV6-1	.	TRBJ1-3	TGTGCCAGCAGCCGCTCCGGGACAGACGGAAACACCATATATTTT	CASSRSGTDGNTIYF
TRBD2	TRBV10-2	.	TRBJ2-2	TGCGCCACCGGACTAGCGGGGGGGACCGGGGAGCTGTTTTTT	CATGLAGGTGELFF
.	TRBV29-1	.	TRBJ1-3	TGCAGTGCCCGGGCTGGAAACACCATATATTTT	CSARAGNTIYF
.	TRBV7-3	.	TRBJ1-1	TGTGCCAGCAGCTATGGACACTCGAACACTGAAGCTTTCTTT	CASSYGHSNTEAFF
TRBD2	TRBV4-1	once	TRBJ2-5	TGCGCCAGCAGCCAACGCCGGGGGGGCCAGGAGACCCAGTACTTC	CASSQRRGGQETQYF
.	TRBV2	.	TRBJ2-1	TGTGCCAGCACCAGGGAAAGCGCCGAGCAGTTCTTC	CASTRESAEQFF
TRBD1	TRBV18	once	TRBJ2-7	TGTGCCGTCTCCCCCGGGACAGACCCGACTGAGCAGTACTTC	CAVSPGTDPTEQYF
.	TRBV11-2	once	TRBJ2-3	TGTGCCAGCAGCTTAGGACTCCACACAGATACGCAGTATTTT	CASSLGLHTDTQYF
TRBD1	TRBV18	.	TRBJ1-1	TGTGCCAGCTCACCCCGGACAGGGGAGAACACTGAAGCTTTCTTT	CASSPRTGENTEAFF
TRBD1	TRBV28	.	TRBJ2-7	TGTGCCAGCTTTGGGACAGGGGGCTACGAGCAGTACTTC	CASFGTGGYEQYF
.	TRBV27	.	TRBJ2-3	TGTGCCAGCAAGGAGAGGACGGGACTAGATACGCAGTATTTT	CASKERTGLDTQYF
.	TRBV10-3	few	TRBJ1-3	TGTGCCATCAGGGATGGGACATCTGGAAACACCATATATTTT	CAIRDGTSGNTIYF
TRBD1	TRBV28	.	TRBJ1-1	TGTGCCAGCAGCATGACAGGGGAAAAAGCTTTCTTT	CASSMTGEKAFF
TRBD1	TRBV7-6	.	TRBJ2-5	TGTGCCAGCAGCTTAGGGACAGGGCGGGAGACCCAGTACTTC	CASSLGTGRETQYF
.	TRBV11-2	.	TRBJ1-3	TGTGCCAGCAGCTTAGACCTCTCTGGAAACACCATATATTTT	CASSLDLSGNTIYF
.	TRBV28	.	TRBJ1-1	TGTGCCAGCACCTCAGGGCCTGAAGCTTTCTTT	CASTSGPEAFF
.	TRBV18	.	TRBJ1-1	TGTGCCAGCTCACCAGGATCGGGCACTGAAGCTTTCTTT	CASSPGSGTEAFF
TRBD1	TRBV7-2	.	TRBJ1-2	TGTGCCAGCAGCTTTTCTAGGGACAGGGGGCCGAAAACCTTC	CASSFSRDRGPKTF
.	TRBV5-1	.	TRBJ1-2	TGCGCCAGCAGCTCAGACGGGCAGGGAGGCTACACCTTC	CASSSDGQGGYTF
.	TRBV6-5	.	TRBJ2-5	TGTGCCAGCAGTTACTCACCGCTAGTCGCCCAAGAGACCCAGTACTTC	CASSYSPLVAQETQYF
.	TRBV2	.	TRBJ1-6	TGTGCCAGCAGTGGAAGGGGAAGTAATTCACCCCTCCACTTT	CASSGRGSNSPLHF
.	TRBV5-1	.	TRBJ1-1	TGCGCCAGCAGCTTGCAGGGTATTGTGAACACTGAAGCTTTCTTT	CASSLQGIVNTEAFF
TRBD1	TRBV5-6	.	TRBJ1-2	TGTGCCAGCAGCATCGGACAGGGTGGCATGGATGGCTACACCTTC	CASSIGQGGMDGYTF
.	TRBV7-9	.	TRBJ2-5	TGTGCCAGCAGCTCCACCGAGCTGTCCCAGTACTTC	CASSSTELSQYF
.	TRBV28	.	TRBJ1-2	TGTGCCAGCAGTTTGGAGGGGCAGAGCTACACCTTC	CASSLEGQSYTF
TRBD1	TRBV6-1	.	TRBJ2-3	TGTGCCAGCTCCAGACAGGGAAGGGACACAGATACGCAGTATTTT	CASSRQGRDTDTQYF
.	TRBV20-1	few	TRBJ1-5	TGCAGTGCTAGTCCCGATCAGCCCCAGCATTTT	CSASPDQPQHF
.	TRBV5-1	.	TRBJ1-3	TGCGCCAGCAGCTTGGAGCAGGCCTCTGGAAACACCATATATTTT	CASSLEQASGNTIYF
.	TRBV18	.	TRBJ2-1	TGTGCCAGCTCACCACGTAGTTCAGGCAGATACAATGAGCAGTTCTTC	CASSPRSSGRYNEQFF
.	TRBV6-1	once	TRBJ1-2	TGTGCCAGCAGTGATTGGGAGGGGGTAGTGTATGGCTACACCTTC	CASSDWEGVVYGYTF
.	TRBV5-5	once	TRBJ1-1	TGTGCCAGCAGCTTTACGGATGGGGGGATGGAGGCTTTCTTT	CASSFTDGGMEAFF
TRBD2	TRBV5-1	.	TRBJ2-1	TGCGCCAGCACCTTAGCGGGGGGAGGATCCTACAATGAGCAGTTCTTC	CASTLAGGGSYNEQFF